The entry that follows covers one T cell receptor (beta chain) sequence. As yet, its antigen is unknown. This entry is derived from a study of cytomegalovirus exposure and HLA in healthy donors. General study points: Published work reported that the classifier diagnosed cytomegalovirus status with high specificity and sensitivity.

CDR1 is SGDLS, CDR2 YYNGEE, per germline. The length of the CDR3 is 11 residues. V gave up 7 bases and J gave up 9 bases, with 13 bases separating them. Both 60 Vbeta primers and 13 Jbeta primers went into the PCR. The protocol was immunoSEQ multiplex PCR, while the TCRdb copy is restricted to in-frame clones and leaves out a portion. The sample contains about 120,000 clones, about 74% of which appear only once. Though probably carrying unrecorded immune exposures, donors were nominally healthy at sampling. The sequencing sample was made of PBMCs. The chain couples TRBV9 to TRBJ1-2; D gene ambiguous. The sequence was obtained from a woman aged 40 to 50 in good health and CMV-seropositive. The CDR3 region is CASEKFSSYTF. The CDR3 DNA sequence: TGTGCCAGCGAAAAATTCTCTAGCTACACCTTC.